The 26 T cell receptor beta chains in this list originate from one sample, sequenced in a study of blood T cell repertoires in COVID-19 (dated by TCRdb to the early 2020s). The library was produced with the immunoSEQ multiplex PCR assay. TCRdb limited this immuneACCESS table to in-frame rearrangements with V and J called. A share of clones is missing; checked studies link under half to unresolved V genes, and the rest is unexplained. For this sample there are 150,000 to 200,000 clones; almost 85% appear just once. The top ten clones comprise approximately 14% of the sample. The sample was peripheral blood. The receptor source for this set is a man aged 18 to 29 with active or convalescent COVID-19.

The chain employs TRBV6-1 and TRBJ1-3; 7 bases are a match to TRBD1. Germline V gene data show CDR1 as MNHNS and CDR2 as SASEGT. With V trimmed by 9 bases and J by 0 bases, 5 bases remained unmatched. The CDR3 is made up of 14 amino acids. This CDR3 reads CASSTGSSGNTIYF. The CDR3 DNA sequence: TGTGCCAGTTCGACAGGGTCCTCTGGAAACACCATATATTTT.

With regard to this clone: Other DNA sequences in this sample translate to the same CDR3. V usage is TRBV7-2 and J usage is TRBJ2-7; no firm D call. The CDR3 is 12 amino acids. Trimming shortened V by 5 bases and J by 2 bases, and 7 bases separated the two germline ends. Germline lookup yields CDR1 SGHTA and CDR2 FQGNSA. CDR3 in amino acids: CASSLDTYEQYF. CDR3 DNA: TGTGCCAGCAGCCTAGACACCTACGAGCAGTACTTC.

This clone was recorded a few times. This chain connects TRBV27 to TRBJ1-5; weak D call: TRBD1 (6 bases). The CDR3 totals 15 residues. In germline, CDR1 is MNHEY, CDR2 SMNVEV (reference sequence). The ends were cut back, 3 bases at V and 2 bases at J, with 11 bases in the middle. CDR3 in amino acids: CASSFSRGGNQPQHF. The CDR3 bases are TGTGCCAGCAGTTTTTCCAGGGGTGGCAATCAGCCCCAGCATTTT.

J is TRBJ1-1 and V is TRBV12-3 or TRBV12-4; no clear D. Trimming shortened V by 5 bases and J by 2 bases, and 9 bases separated the two germline ends. This CDR3 region has 13 residues. CDR3 protein: CASSNTRNTEAFF. CDR3 coding DNA: TGTGCCAGCAGTAATACAAGAAACACTGAAGCTTTCTTT.

This clone was picked up one time. The sample contains more than one DNA sequence encoding this CDR3. V gene TRBV12-3 or TRBV12-4 combines with J gene TRBJ2-2; weak D call: TRBD1 (6 bases). This CDR3 comprises 13 residues. V lost 3 bases, J lost 6 bases, and 8 bases lay in between. The CDR3 spells CASSFQGPGELFF. CDR3 DNA sequence: TGTGCCAGCAGTTTTCAGGGGCCCGGGGAGCTGTTTTTT.

Remarks on this clone: The DNA is left out, because the CDR3 cannot be placed on it with certainty; the CDR3 is given as TCRdb lists it. This rearrangement joins TRBV2 to TRBJ2-7; TRBD1 is taken as the D call from the table, unchecked against the DNA. Counting both end residues, the CDR3 totals 18 amino acids. Germline lookup yields CDR1 SNHLY and CDR2 FYNNEI. The CDR3 here is CASSSSFRGQSSSYEQYF.

V usage is TRBV6-4 and J usage is TRBJ1-2; 7 bases map to TRBD1. Germline assignment: CDR1 MRHNA and CDR2 SNTAGT. After removal of 2 bases from V and 3 bases from J, the junction contained 12 bases not matched to a gene. The CDR3 runs to 17 residues. CDR3 loop: CASSDRDRPRGYYGYTF. CDR3 coding DNA: TGTGCCAGCAGTGACCGGGACAGACCTAGAGGGTACTATGGCTACACCTTC.

The rearrangement uses TRBV7-9 and TRBJ1-1, with 7 positions matching TRBD1. From germline, CDR1 is SEHNR and CDR2 FQNEAQ (reference sequence). The V and J ends lost 5 bases and 3 bases, in that order; junction bases with no gene match: 6. CDR3 length equals 14 residues. CDR3 in DNA: TGTGCCAGCAGCCAGGGACAGAAATACACTGAAGCTTTCTTT. Encoded protein: CASSQGQKYTEAFF.

This chain connects TRBV10-3 to TRBJ2-7, with a possible D match to TRBD2 (5 bases). The germline gives CDR1 ENHRY, CDR2 SYGVKD. V was shortened by 2 bases and J by 3 bases, with 17 bases between the two germline ends. This CDR3 is built from 16 residues. CDR3 loop: CAISEPAGATNYEQYF. The CDR3 DNA sequence: TGTGCCATCAGTGAGCCGGCGGGCGCAACTAACTACGAGCAGTACTTC.

This clone was seen only once. The gene calls are TRBV12-3 or TRBV12-4 and TRBJ1-5, with 8 bases lining up with TRBD1. V was clipped by 7 bases and J by 3 bases; unmatched bases: 2. This CDR3 is 13 amino acids long. The CDR3 DNA follows: TGTGCCAGCAACAGGGGGGCCAATCAGCCCCAGCATTTT. Translation: CASNRGANQPQHF.

J is TRBJ1-6 and V is TRBV12-3 or TRBV12-4, with D possibly matching TRBD1 (6 bases). CDR3 size: 13 residues. The V end lost 7 bases, the J end lost 9 bases, and 13 bases lay between the germline ends. The CDR3 reads CASKQGIGSPLHF. The CDR3 region has the DNA TGTGCCAGCAAACAGGGAATCGGTTCACCCCTCCACTTT.

This chain uses TRBV2 with TRBJ1-3, with D uncertain. The ends were cut back, 2 bases at V and 4 bases at J, with 3 bases in the middle. This CDR3 is 12 amino acids long. Germline V gene sequence: CDR1 SNHLY, CDR2 FYNNEI. In DNA, the CDR3 is TGTGCCAGCAGTGAAAGCGGAAACACCATATATTTT. Translation gives CASSESGNTIYF.

The rearrangement uses TRBV27 and TRBJ2-1; the match to TRBD2 covers 13 bases. This CDR3 spans 14 amino acids. In germline, CDR1 is MNHEY, CDR2 SMNVEV (reference sequence). With V trimmed by 6 bases and J by 6 bases, 2 bases remained unmatched. The CDR3 sequence is CASRRLAGGNEQFF. The CDR3 nucleotides read TGTGCCAGCAGAAGACTAGCGGGGGGCAATGAGCAGTTCTTC.

This clone has only a few counts. The V gene is TRBV7-9, the J gene TRBJ1-2; tentative D call: TRBD1 (5 bases). In germline, CDR1 is SEHNR, CDR2 FQNEAQ (reference sequence). The CDR3 sequence is 15 residues long. V lost 4 bases and J lost 4, with 16 bases in between. Written as DNA, the CDR3 is TGTGCCAGCAGCTCACGACCCGGGGGGTTCTATGGCTACACCTTC. As protein: CASSSRPGGFYGYTF.

Here the CDR3 DNA reads TGCAGCGTCAGACCGGGACAGGGAAGCGTAGTGGCTTTCTTT. This sequence encodes CSVRPGQGSVVAFF. The gene calls are TRBV29-1 and TRBJ1-1; 9 bases are a match to TRBD1. Germline CDR1 is SQVTM and CDR2 is ANQGSEA. With V trimmed by 6 bases and J by 11 bases, 16 bases remained unmatched. The CDR3 extends over 14 amino acids.

The chain couples TRBV5-4 to TRBJ2-7; a possible D gene is TRBD2 (7 bases). Germline values: CDR1 SGHNT, CDR2 YYREEE (reference sequence). This CDR3 contains 17 residues. V lost 0 bases and J 2 bases, leaving 18 bases between the germline ends. CDR3 nucleotides: TGTGCCAGCAGCTTGGAGGCGGGGGCCCTTGGCCCCTACGAGCAGTACTTC. This encodes CASSLEAGALGPYEQYF.

The V call is TRBV29-1, the J call TRBJ1-1; 7 bases are shared with TRBD1. This CDR3 has 13 amino acids. V lost 6 bases and J lost 5; bases outside the gene matches: 9. Per germline, CDR1 SQVTM and CDR2 ANQGSEA. The DNA for the CDR3 is TGCAGCGTAGGACAGGCCTCGGGGACTGAAGCTTTCTTT. Its translation: CSVGQASGTEAFF. Full variable domain (missing parts from reference TRBV29-1 and TRBJ1-1): SAVISQKPSRDICQRGTSLTIQCQVDSQVTMMFWYRQQPGQSLTLIATANQGSEATYESGFVIDKFPISRPNLTFSTLTVSNMSPEDSSIYLCSVGQASGTEAFFGQGTRLTVV.

The chain has TRBV14 and TRBJ1-1, with 8 bases matching TRBD1. Unmatched junction bases numbered 15, after V lost 4 bases and J lost 2 bases. CDR3 length equals 18 residues. Germline values: CDR1 SGHDN, CDR2 FVKESK. CDR3 amino acids: CASSPVDYRGRGNTEAFF. The DNA of the CDR3 is TGTGCCAGCAGCCCTGTTGACTACAGGGGGAGGGGTAACACTGAAGCTTTCTTT.

The chain employs TRBV4-1 and TRBJ2-5; unclear D gene. This CDR3 is built from 15 residues. V lost 1 base, J lost 1 base, and 10 bases lay in between. Germline V gene sequence: CDR1 MGHRA, CDR2 YSYEKL. The CDR3 bases are TGCGCCAGCAGCCAAGCTGGAGTCCTCCAAGAGACCCAGTACTTC. Residues: CASSQAGVLQETQYF.

This sequence joins TRBV3-1 (or the pseudogene TRBV3-2) and TRBJ2-7; 7 bases agree with TRBD1. Germline CDR1 is LGHDT and CDR2 is YNNKEL (reference sequence). CDR3 length: 15 amino acids. V was pared by 1 base and J by 3 bases, with 6 bases of the junction left unmatched. Here the CDR3 reads CASSQGTGAFYEQYF. The CDR3 DNA reads TGTGCCAGCAGCCAAGGGACAGGAGCCTTCTACGAGCAGTACTTC.

Here the CDR3 reads CASSLDGTEAFF. CDR3 coding DNA: TGTGCCAGCAGCTTGGACGGGACTGAAGCTTTCTTT. The V call is TRBV5-5, the J call TRBJ1-1; unclear D gene. V was trimmed by 0 bases and J by 5 bases, leaving 5 bases between them. The CDR3 is made up of 12 amino acids. Germline V CDR1 and CDR2: SGHKS, YYEKEE (reference sequence). The whole variable domain, filled in from reference TRBV5-5 and TRBJ1-1, reads DAGVTQSPTHLIKTRGQQVTLRCSPISGHKSVSWYQQVLGQGPQFIFQYYEKEERGRGNFPDRFSARQFPNYSSELNVNALLLGDSALYLCASSLDGTEAFFGQGTRLTVV.

V gene TRBV6-1 combines with J gene TRBJ2-3, with D perhaps matching TRBD2 (6 bases). The CDR3 has 16 residues. The V gene lost 2 bases and the J gene lost 5 bases, with 17 bases spanning the gap. CDR1 MNHNS and CDR2 SASEGT come from the germline V gene. The CDR3 bases are TGTGCCAGCAGTGAACAGGGAGCGGCGGGAATAGATACGCAGTATTTT. It is translated as CASSEQGAAGIDTQYF.

This rearrangement joins TRBV2 to TRBJ2-5; possible D gene TRBD1, 7 bases. This CDR3 is built from 14 residues. Deletions cut 4 bases from V and 4 bases from J, with 13 bases between. The germline gives CDR1 SNHLY, CDR2 FYNNEI. The CDR3 DNA reads as TGTGCCAGCAGTGCCAGGGGGGTGGGAGAGACCCAGTACTTC. This encodes CASSARGVGETQYF.

V is TRBV7-2 and J is TRBJ2-1; D uncertain. Looked up from germline, CDR1 is SGHTA and CDR2 is FQGNSA. V lost 1 base and J 5 bases, leaving 6 bases between the germline ends. This CDR3 has 13 residues. The CDR3 DNA reads as TGTGCCAGCAGCTTAGGGCTGAACAATGAGCAGTTCTTC. The encoded protein is CASSLGLNNEQFF.

This clone was seen a few times. J is TRBJ1-2 and V is TRBV12-3 or TRBV12-4; 7 bases agree with TRBD1. After removal of 6 bases from V and 8 bases from J, the junction contained 6 bases not matched to a gene. The length of the CDR3 is 12 residues. CDR3: CASSRNRGGYTF. In DNA, the CDR3 is TGTGCCAGCAGCCGGAACAGGGGAGGCTACACCTTC.

The chain combines TRBV9 with TRBJ1-4, with 12 bases matching TRBD1. The V segment lost 4 bases and the J segment 5 bases; nucleotides outside the gene matches: 6. The germline V gene encodes CDR1 SGDLS and CDR2 YYNGEE. This CDR3 contains 16 residues. The CDR3 DNA reads as TGTGCCAGCAGCATGGGACAGGGGGCGAGGAATGAAAAACTGTTTTTT. Amino acids: CASSMGQGARNEKLFF.